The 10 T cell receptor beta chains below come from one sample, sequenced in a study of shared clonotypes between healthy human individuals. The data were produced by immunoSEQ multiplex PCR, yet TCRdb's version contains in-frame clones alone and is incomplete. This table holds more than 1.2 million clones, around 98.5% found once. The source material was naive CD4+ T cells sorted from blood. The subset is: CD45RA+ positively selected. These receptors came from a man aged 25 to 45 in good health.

The CDR3 DNA reads TGTGCCAGCTCACCACGTAGAGACTTGGGGTACTATGGCTACACCTTC. This sequence encodes CASSPRRDLGYYGYTF. The V call is TRBV18, the J call TRBJ1-2, with unresolved D. The CDR3 runs 16 residues. The V end was cut by 1 base, the J end by 3 bases, with 15 bases between. Germline CDR1 is KGHSH and CDR2 is LQKENI.

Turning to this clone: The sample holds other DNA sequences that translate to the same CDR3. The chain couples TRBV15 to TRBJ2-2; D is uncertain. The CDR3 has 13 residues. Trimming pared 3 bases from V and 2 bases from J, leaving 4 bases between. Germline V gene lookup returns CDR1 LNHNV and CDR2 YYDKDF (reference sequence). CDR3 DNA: TGTGCCACCAGCAGGGTAAACACCGGGGAGCTGTTTTTT. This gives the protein CATSRVNTGELFF.

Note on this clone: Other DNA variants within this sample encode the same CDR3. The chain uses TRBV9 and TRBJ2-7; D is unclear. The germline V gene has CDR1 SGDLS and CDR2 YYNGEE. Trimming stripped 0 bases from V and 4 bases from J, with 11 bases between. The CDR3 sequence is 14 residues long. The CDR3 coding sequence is TGTGCCAGCAGCGTAGCTACTCGTGGGTACGAGCAGTACTTC. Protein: CASSVATRGYEQYF.

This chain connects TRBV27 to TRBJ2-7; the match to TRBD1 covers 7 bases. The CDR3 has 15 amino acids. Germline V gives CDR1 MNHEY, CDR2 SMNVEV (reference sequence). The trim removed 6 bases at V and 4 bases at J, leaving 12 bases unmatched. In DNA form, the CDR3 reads TGTGCCAGCAGCTTCGGCACAGGGGCCCTGTACGAGCAGTACTTC. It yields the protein CASSFGTGALYEQYF.

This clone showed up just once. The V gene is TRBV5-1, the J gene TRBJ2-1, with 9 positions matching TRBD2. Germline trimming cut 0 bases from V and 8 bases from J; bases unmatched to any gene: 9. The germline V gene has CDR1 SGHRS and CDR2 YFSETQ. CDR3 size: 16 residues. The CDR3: CASSLALLAGVDEQFF. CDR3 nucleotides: TGCGCCAGCAGCTTGGCGTTATTAGCGGGAGTGGATGAGCAGTTCTTC.

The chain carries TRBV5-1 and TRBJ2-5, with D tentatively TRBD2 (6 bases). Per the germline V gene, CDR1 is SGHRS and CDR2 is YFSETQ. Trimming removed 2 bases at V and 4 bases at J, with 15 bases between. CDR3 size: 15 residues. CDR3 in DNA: TGCGCCAGCAGCTTTACGGGAGTACTTGCAGAGACCCAGTACTTC. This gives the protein CASSFTGVLAETQYF.

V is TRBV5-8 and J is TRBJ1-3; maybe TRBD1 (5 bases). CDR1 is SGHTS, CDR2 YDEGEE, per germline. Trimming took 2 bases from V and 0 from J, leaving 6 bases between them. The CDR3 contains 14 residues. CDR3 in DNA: TGTGCCAGCAGCTTACAGGACTCTGGAAACACCATATATTTT. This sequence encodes CASSLQDSGNTIYF.

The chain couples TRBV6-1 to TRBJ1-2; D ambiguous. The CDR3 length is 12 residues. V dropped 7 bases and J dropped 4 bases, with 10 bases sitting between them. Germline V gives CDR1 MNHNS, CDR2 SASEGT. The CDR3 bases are TGTGCCAGCAAGGACCTTTTCTATGGCTACACCTTC. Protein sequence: CASKDLFYGYTF.

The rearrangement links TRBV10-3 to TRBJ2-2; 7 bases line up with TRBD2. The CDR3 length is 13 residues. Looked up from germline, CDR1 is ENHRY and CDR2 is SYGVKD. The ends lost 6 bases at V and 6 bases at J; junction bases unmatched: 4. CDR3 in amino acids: CAIRGSGAGELFF. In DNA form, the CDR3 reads TGTGCCATCAGGGGAAGCGGGGCCGGGGAGCTGTTTTTT.

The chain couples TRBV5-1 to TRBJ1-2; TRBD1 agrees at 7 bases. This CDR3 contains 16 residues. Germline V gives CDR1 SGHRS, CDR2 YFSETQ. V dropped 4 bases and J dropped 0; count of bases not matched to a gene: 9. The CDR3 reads CASSHGQVPPNYGYTF. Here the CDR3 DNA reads TGCGCCAGCAGCCACGGACAGGTCCCTCCTAACTATGGCTACACCTTC.